One and the same sample provided the 22 T cell receptor beta chains below, sequenced in a study of CD8+CD57+ T cells in acquired aplastic anemia (dated by TCRdb to between 2017 and 2018). Sequencing instrument: Illumina HiSeq 2000. Genomic DNA served as template for TCR beta VDJ combination and CDR3 sequence profiling. TCRdb redid the processing of the public reads, applying fastp at Q25 and MiXCR, and retained in-frame beta chains. One record per CDR3 amino acid sequence lists the most common genes and DNA. The sample table contains roughly 51,000 distinct CDR3 sequences; only one count was recorded for around 69% of them. Around 31% of the sample belongs to the ten largest clones. The sequenced sample was sorted CD4+, CD8+, or CD8+CD57+ T cells (not recorded which) from PBMCs. These receptors were taken from a human donor in good health, serving as a control.

V is TRBV10-3 and J is TRBJ2-1, with 8 bases fitting TRBD1. Per the germline V gene, CDR1 is ENHRY and CDR2 is SYGVKD. The CDR3 is 15 residues long. The V gene end was trimmed by 2 bases and the J gene end by 6 bases; junction bases not matched to a gene: 6. CDR3: CAISEGTGSSNEQFF. The CDR3 region has the DNA TGTGCCATCAGTGAGGGGACAGGATCGTCCAATGAGCAGTTCTTC.

The chain recombines TRBV11-2 with TRBJ2-3, with a tentative D call TRBD2 (7 bases). The J call is doubtful: the DNA matches TRBJ2-2 better. Germline CDR1 reads SGHAT; CDR2 reads FQNNGV. This CDR3 is built from 16 residues. The CDR3 is CASSLDGGAGTGELFF. In DNA, the CDR3 is TGTGCCAGCAGCTTAGATGGGGGGGCTGGAACCGGGGAGCTGTTTTTT.

The chain has TRBV25-1 and TRBJ2-7, with TRBD1 matching 9 bases. The germline gives CDR1 MGHDK, CDR2 SYGVNS. The CDR3 covers 20 residues. Losses at the gene ends were 2 bases for V and 6 bases for J; bases not matched to a gene: 23. The CDR3 DNA reads as TGTGCCAGCAGTGAAGGCCGGATCACAGGGGGCAGCTCCGCGTATGTCGAGCAGTACTTC. It is translated as CASSEGRITGGSSAYVEQYF.

This clonotype occurred once. DNA of the CDR3: TGTGCCACCAGACTAGCGGGGGGCCTTCAAGAGACCCAGTACTTC. It is translated as CATRLAGGLQETQYF. The V gene is TRBV15, the J gene TRBJ2-5; 12 nucleotides match TRBD2. CDR3 length: 15 residues. Trimming at V came to 6 bases and at J to 2 bases, leaving 4 bases not matched to a gene. The V gene's germline CDR1 is LNHNV and CDR2 YYDKDF (reference sequence). Using reference TRBV15 and TRBJ2-5 for the parts outside the CDR3, the full variable domain is DAMVIQNPRYQVTQFGKPVTLSCSQTLNHNVMYWYQQKSSQAPKLLFHYYDKDFNNEADTPDNFQSRRPNTSFCFLDIRSPGLGDTAMYLCATRLAGGLQETQYFGPGTRLLVL.

The V call is TRBV11-1, the J call TRBJ2-5, with D hard to call. Looked up from germline, CDR1 is SGHAT and CDR2 is FQDESV (reference sequence). V was cut by 1 base and J by 2 bases, with 11 bases left in between. CDR3 size: 15 residues. The CDR3 spells CASSLVPERQETQYF. CDR3 coding DNA: TGTGCCAGCAGCTTAGTTCCGGAGAGACAAGAGACCCAGTACTTC. Full variable domain (remainder filled in from reference TRBV11-1 and TRBJ2-5): EAEVAQSPRYKITEKSQAVAFWCDPISGHATLYWYRQILGQGPELLVQFQDESVVDDSQLPKDRFSAERLKGVDSTLKIQPAELGDSAMYLCASSLVPERQETQYFGPGTRLLVL.

The rearrangement links TRBV7-8 to TRBJ1-1; possibly TRBD1 for D (6 bases). Germline V gene sequence: CDR1 SGHVS, CDR2 FQNEAQ. CDR3 length: 13 amino acids. Trimming took 3 bases from V and 4 from J, leaving 9 bases between them. CDR3 nucleotides: TGTGCCAGCAGCTTGCGGGGGCGCACTGAAGCTTTCTTT. Protein product: CASSLRGRTEAFF.

V usage is TRBV7-9 and J usage is TRBJ1-2; 8 bases are shared with TRBD1. V lost 1 base to trimming and J lost 8 bases; unmatched junction nucleotides: 9. The CDR3 spans 15 residues. CDR1 is SEHNR and CDR2 is FQNEAQ in the germline V gene (reference sequence). The CDR3 DNA reads as TGTGCCAGCAGCTTAGGCTTGGGGGGGACAGGCGGCTACACCTTC. Its translation is CASSLGLGGTGGYTF.

The chain is built from TRBV25-1 and TRBJ2-7, with 12 bases matching TRBD2. Per germline, CDR1 MGHDK and CDR2 SYGVNS. J was trimmed by 6 bases and V by 6 bases; bases with no gene match: 6. CDR3 length: 14 amino acids. The CDR3 loop reads CASSGLAGISEQYF. The CDR3 DNA reads as TGTGCCAGCAGCGGACTAGCGGGGATCTCCGAGCAGTACTTC.

The chain links TRBV24-1 to TRBJ2-1; D not resolved. V lost 0 bases to trimming and J lost 5 bases, with 4 bases between them. Germline CDR1 reads KGHDR; CDR2 reads SFDVKD. There are 13 residues in the CDR3. CDR3: CATSDLTDNEQFF. DNA for the CDR3: TGTGCCACCAGTGATTTGACTGACAATGAGCAGTTCTTC.

This clonotype was picked up many times. The germline gene is not matched at one end of the junction; a read error may be the cause. This sequence joins TRBV20-1 and TRBJ2-1; tentative D call: TRBD2 (5 bases). The CDR3 spans 14 residues. CDR1 and CDR2 (germline): DFQATT, SNEGSKA (reference sequence). CDR3 in amino acids: CSARGSDSYNEQFF. CDR3 nucleotide sequence: TGCAGTGCGAGAGGGTCGGACTCCTACAATGAGCAGTTCTTC.

This clonotype has a single count. The chain recombines TRBV2 with TRBJ2-3; D is unresolved. The V gene's germline CDR1 is SNHLY and CDR2 FYNNEI. The CDR3 runs to 14 residues. V shed 5 bases and J shed 6 bases, with 15 bases lying between them. CDR3 sequence: CASSPEIDRDTQYF. The CDR3 DNA follows: TGTGCCAGCAGTCCCGAGATAGATCGGGATACGCAGTATTTT.

A note on this clonotype: Without the conserved terminal phenylalanine or tryptophan, this CDR3 likely stems from a read error. V usage is TRBV9 and J usage is TRBJ2-3; maybe TRBD1 (5 bases). This CDR3 contains 16 residues. Looked up from germline, CDR1 is SGDLS and CDR2 is YYNGEE. Trimming stripped 6 bases from V and 2 bases from J, with 19 bases between. The CDR3 loop is CASTQGRVGPTDTQYL. The DNA of the CDR3 is TGTGCCAGCACCCAGGGCAGGGTCGGCCCCACAGATACGCAGTATCTT.

The chain links TRBV2 to TRBJ2-7; the D call may be TRBD1 or TRBD2 (5 bases each). Trimming removed 10 bases from V and 3 bases from J, with 13 bases in between. The CDR3 is 12 amino acids. Germline lookup yields CDR1 SNHLY and CDR2 FYNNEI. CDR3 coding DNA: TGTGCCATCGGACGGGGCTACTACGAGCAGTACTTC. Encoded protein: CAIGRGYYEQYF.

This clonotype was detected ten times or more. The gene calls are TRBV5-6 and TRBJ2-7; TRBD2 matches 8 bases. This CDR3 contains 14 residues. Trimming removed 5 bases from V and 1 base from J; junction bases left unmatched: 5. CDR1 and CDR2 from the germline V gene are SGHDT and YYEEEE. CDR3 in DNA: TGTGCCAGCAGATACGGGGGGGAGTCCTACGAGCAGTACTTC. Translating gives CASRYGGESYEQYF.

This chain connects TRBV5-5 to TRBJ1-2, with D tentatively TRBD1 (5 bases). CDR1 SGHKS and CDR2 YYEKEE come from the germline V gene (reference sequence). The CDR3 totals 15 residues. V was pared by 0 bases and J by 6 bases, with 15 bases between. CDR3 in amino acids: CASSLAWEKGHGYTF. In DNA form, the CDR3 reads TGTGCCAGCAGCTTGGCCTGGGAGAAGGGGCATGGCTACACCTTC.

The chain uses TRBV19 and TRBJ2-5; unclear D gene. Germline V gives CDR1 LNHDA, CDR2 SQIVND (reference sequence). Deletions cut 3 bases from V and 5 bases from J, with 13 bases between. The CDR3 contains 14 residues. CDR3 sequence: CASSIWLGWETQYF. The CDR3 DNA sequence: TGTGCCAGTAGTATTTGGCTGGGATGGGAGACCCAGTACTTC.

This chain joins TRBV25-1 and TRBJ1-5; no definite D call. V was clipped by 7 bases and J by 0 bases, with 13 bases between them. Germline V lookup: CDR1 MGHDK, CDR2 SYGVNS. This CDR3 is 15 amino acids long. CDR3 residues: CASIRGGYSNQPQHF. CDR3 bases: TGTGCCAGCATCCGGGGAGGATATAGCAATCAGCCCCAGCATTTT.

This clonotype has a count of ten or more. V usage is TRBV6-5 and J usage is TRBJ1-1; tentative D call: TRBD1 (5 bases). The CDR3 length is 14 residues. The germline CDR1 and CDR2 sequences are MNHEY and SVGAGI. Trimming pared 4 bases from V and 1 base from J, leaving 10 bases between. CDR3 sequence: CASSFFQGNTEAFF. The DNA of the CDR3 is TGTGCCAGCAGTTTTTTTCAGGGGAACACTGAAGCTTTCTTT.

CDR3 in DNA: TGTGCCAGCAGCCCACTGAGTGGGGGCACTGGGGCCAACGTCCTGACTTTC. It specifies CASSPLSGGTGANVLTF. The chain has TRBV7-2 and TRBJ2-6, with a possible D match to TRBD1 (6 bases). Per germline, CDR1 SGHTA and CDR2 FQGNSA. The CDR3 is made up of 17 amino acids. Trimming stripped 5 bases from V and 2 bases from J, with 16 bases between.

J is TRBJ2-7 and V is TRBV7-9; D may be TRBD1 (6 bases). Germline lookup yields CDR1 SEHNR and CDR2 FQNEAQ (reference sequence). The CDR3 length is 12 residues. V was clipped by 5 bases and J by 5 bases, with 10 bases between them. CDR3 bases: TGTGCCAGCAGCCAGGGGCTCGACGAGCAGTACTTC. It specifies CASSQGLDEQYF.

There are a few counts of this clonotype. The chain combines TRBV19 with TRBJ2-7, with 14 nucleotides matching TRBD2. Germline CDR1 reads LNHDA; CDR2 reads SQIVND (reference sequence). V lost 9 bases to trimming and J lost 5 bases; unmatched junction nucleotides: 3. There are 13 residues in the CDR3. The CDR3 sequence: CASGGLAGDEQYF. CDR3 coding DNA: TGTGCCAGCGGGGGACTAGCGGGAGACGAGCAGTACTTC.

This chain connects TRBV19 to TRBJ1-1; D is undetermined. CDR1 and CDR2 (germline): LNHDA, SQIVND (reference sequence). This CDR3 region has 14 residues. V dropped 4 bases and J dropped 4 bases, with 13 bases sitting between them. The CDR3 nucleotides read TGTGCCAGTAGTACGATTTACGGGGTCACTGAAGCTTTCTTT. Translating gives CASSTIYGVTEAFF.